These T cell receptor beta chains were read from a single sample in a study of T cells in Graves' hyperthyroidism and ophthalmopathy. TCRdb ran MiXCR on the multiplex PCR reads and lists one entry per CDR3 protein. The sample has hundreds of thousands of distinct CDR3 sequences, more than 12% seen once; the top ten hold approximately 12%. The sample comprised blood. These receptors originate from a woman aged 50 to 65 with Graves' ophthalmopathy. CDR3s include the opening cysteine and the closing phenylalanine or tryptophan.

TRBJ2-7,TRBV20-1,CSAGRTSGTYEQYF
TRBJ2-2,TRBV6-2/TRBV6-3,CASSPWTSVMAGELFF
TRBJ2-1,TRBV27,CASSLKTRGNEQFF
TRBJ2-1,TRBV2,CASTKAGEQFF
TRBJ2-2,TRBV7-2,CASSLSRHQDTGELFF
TRBJ2-7,TRBV11-2,CASSITGAPYEQYF
TRBJ2-2,TRBV27,CASSPRTSATGELFF
TRBJ2-7,TRBV5-1,CASSFSQGGEQYF
TRBJ2-7,TRBV7-9,CASSSRLAGHYEQYF
TRBJ2-7,TRBV20-1,CSARAGLAISSYEQYF
TRBJ1-2,TRBV3-2,CASSQEAKTISNYGYTF
TRBJ2-3,TRBV5-1,CASSLASTGTDTQYF
TRBJ2-1,TRBV7-2,CASGLSGASGYNEQFF
TRBJ2-3,TRBV2,CASSDGRPPDTQYF
TRBJ2-7,TRBV7-9,CASSLAGTSNEQYF
TRBJ2-5,TRBV30,CAWSVVPSGSRETQYF
TRBJ2-5,TRBV9,CASSRDSGTGVLVTQYF
TRBJ2-1,TRBV7-8,CASSLSWTGGKNEQFF
TRBJ2-4,TRBV7-9,CASSFLRQLGNIQYF
TRBJ2-2,TRBV7-9,CASSLPSGTSGFGRPANTGELFF
TRBJ2-2,TRBV30,CAWSVGQGSFGELFF
TRBJ2-1,TRBV11-3,CASSSPGNHNEQFF
TRBJ2-7,TRBV6-1,CASTTRGYYEQYF
TRBJ1-2,TRBV27,CASSLSSANYGYTF
TRBJ1-1,TRBV9,CASSVGGDLYTEAFF
TRBJ2-1,TRBV6-2/TRBV6-3,CASSYSPEREGANEQFF
TRBJ2-7,TRBV7-9,CASSTSGTSGRKDEQYF
TRBJ1-5,TRBV6-1,CASSSRDSNQPQHF
TRBJ2-5,TRBV5-5,CASRQGGKETQYF
TRBJ2-4,TRBV24-1,CATSDSGLAGGGAKNIQYF
TRBJ2-7,TRBV6-1,CASSPQSTNPYEQYF
TRBJ1-1,TRBV4-2,CASSQDGTGAFF